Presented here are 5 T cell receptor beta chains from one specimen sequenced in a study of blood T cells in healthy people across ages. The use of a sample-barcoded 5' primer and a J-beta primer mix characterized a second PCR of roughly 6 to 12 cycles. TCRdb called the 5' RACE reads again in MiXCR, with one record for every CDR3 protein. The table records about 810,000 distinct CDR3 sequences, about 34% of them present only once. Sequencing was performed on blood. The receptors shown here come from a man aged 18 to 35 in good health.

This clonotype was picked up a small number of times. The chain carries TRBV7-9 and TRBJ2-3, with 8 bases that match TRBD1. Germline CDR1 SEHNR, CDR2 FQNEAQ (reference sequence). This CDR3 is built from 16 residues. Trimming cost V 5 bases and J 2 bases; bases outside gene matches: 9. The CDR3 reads CASSLLTGGNTDTQYF. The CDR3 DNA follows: TGTGCCAGCAGCCTACTCACAGGGGGAAACACAGATACGCAGTATTTT.

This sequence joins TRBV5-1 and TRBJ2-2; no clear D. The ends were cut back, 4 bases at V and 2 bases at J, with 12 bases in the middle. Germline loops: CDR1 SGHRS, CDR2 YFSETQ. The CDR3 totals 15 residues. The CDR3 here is CASSPGQYNTGELFF. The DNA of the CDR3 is TGCGCCAGCAGCCCCGGGCAGTATAACACCGGGGAGCTGTTTTTT.

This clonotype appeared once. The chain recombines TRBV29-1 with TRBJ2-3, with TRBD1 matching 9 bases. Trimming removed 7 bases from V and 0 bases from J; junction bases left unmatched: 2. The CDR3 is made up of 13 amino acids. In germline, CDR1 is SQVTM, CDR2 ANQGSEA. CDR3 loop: CSGGTGSTDTQYF. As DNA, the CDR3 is TGCAGCGGGGGGACAGGGAGCACAGATACGCAGTATTTT.

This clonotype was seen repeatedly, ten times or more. CDR3 sequence reads: CASSRRTLQETQYF. The CDR3 bases are TGTGCCAGCAGCCGCCGGACTCTTCAAGAGACCCAGTACTTC. The chain employs TRBV14 and TRBJ2-5; D may be TRBD2 (5 bases). Trimming shortened V by 4 bases and J by 2 bases, and 11 bases separated the two germline ends. Germline-derived CDR1 and CDR2 are SGHDN and FVKESK. CDR3 length: 14 amino acids.

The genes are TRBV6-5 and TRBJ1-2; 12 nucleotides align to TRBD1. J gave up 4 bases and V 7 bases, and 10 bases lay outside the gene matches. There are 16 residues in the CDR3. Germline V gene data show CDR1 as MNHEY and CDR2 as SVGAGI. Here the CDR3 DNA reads TGTGCCAGCAATTCCGGGACAGGGGGCGATGGCTATGGCTACACCTTC. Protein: CASNSGTGGDGYGYTF.